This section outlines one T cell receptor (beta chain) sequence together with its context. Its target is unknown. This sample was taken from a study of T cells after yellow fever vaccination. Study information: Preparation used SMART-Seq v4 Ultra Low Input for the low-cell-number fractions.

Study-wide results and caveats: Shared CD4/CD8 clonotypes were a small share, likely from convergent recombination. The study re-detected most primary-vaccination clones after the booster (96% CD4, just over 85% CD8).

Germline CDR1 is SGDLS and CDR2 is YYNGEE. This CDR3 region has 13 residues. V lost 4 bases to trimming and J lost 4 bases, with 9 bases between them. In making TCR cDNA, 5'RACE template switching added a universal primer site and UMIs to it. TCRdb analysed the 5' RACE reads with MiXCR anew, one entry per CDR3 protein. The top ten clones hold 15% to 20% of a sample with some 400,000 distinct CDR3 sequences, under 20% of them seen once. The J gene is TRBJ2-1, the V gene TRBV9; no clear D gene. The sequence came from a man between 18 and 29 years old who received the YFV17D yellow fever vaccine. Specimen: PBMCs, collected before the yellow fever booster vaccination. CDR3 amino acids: CASSLRLYNEQFF. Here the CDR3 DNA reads TGTGCCAGCAGCCTCCGACTTTACAATGAGCAGTTCTTC.